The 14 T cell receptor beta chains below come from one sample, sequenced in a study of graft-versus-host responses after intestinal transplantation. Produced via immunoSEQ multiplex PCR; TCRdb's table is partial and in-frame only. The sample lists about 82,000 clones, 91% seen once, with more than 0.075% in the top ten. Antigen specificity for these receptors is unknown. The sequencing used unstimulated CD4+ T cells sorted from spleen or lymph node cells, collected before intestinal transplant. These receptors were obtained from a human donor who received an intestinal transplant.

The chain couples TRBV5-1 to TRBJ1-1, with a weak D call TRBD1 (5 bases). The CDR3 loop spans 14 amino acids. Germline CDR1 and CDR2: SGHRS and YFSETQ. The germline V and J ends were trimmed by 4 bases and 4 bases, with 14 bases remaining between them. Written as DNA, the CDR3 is TGCGCCAGCAGCCTGGCGGGGGAGGGCACTGAAGCTTTCTTT. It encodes CASSLAGEGTEAFF.

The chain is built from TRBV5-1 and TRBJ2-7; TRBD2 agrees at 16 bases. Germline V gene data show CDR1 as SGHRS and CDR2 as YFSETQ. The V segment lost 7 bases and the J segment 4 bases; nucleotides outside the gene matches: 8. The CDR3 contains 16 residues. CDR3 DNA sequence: TGCGCCAGCGGCATGGGACTAGCGGGGGGGCTTTACGAGCAGTACTTC. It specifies CASGMGLAGGLYEQYF.

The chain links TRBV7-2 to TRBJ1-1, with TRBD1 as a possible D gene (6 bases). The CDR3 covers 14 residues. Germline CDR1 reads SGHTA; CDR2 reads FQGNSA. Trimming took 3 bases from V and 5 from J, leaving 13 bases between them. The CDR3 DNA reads TGTGCCAGCAGCTTGACCTTAACAGGGACTGAAGCTTTCTTT. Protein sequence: CASSLTLTGTEAFF.

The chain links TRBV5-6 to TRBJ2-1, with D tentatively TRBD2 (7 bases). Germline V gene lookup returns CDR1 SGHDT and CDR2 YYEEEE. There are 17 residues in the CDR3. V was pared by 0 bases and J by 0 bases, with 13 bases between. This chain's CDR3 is CASSLVGGPSSYNEQFF. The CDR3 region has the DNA TGTGCCAGCAGCTTGGTCGGGGGGCCCAGCTCCTACAATGAGCAGTTCTTC.

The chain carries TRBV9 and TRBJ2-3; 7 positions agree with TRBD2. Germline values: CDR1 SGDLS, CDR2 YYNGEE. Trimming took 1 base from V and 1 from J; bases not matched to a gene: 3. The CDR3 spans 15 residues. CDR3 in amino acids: CASSVRSGGTDTQYF. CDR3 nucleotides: TGTGCCAGCAGCGTACGGAGCGGGGGCACAGATACGCAGTATTTT.

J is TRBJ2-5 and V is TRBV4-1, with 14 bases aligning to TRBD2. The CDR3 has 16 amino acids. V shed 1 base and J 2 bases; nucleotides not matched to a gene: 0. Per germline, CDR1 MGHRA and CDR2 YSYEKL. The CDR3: CASSQGLAGGQETQYF. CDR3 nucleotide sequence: TGCGCCAGCAGCCAAGGACTAGCGGGGGGGCAAGAGACCCAGTACTTC.

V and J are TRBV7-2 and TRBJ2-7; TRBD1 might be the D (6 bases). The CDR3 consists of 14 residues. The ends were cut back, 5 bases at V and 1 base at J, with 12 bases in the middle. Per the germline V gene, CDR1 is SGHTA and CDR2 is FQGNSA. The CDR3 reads CASSPIGGSYEQYF. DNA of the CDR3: TGTGCCAGCAGCCCCATAGGGGGTTCCTACGAGCAGTACTTC. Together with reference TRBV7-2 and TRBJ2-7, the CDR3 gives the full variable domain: GAGVSQSPSNKVTEKGKDVELRCDPISGHTALYWYRQSLGQGLEFLIYFQGNSAPDKSGLPSDRFSAERTGGSVSTLTIQRTQQEDSAVYLCASSPIGGSYEQYFGPGTRLTVT.

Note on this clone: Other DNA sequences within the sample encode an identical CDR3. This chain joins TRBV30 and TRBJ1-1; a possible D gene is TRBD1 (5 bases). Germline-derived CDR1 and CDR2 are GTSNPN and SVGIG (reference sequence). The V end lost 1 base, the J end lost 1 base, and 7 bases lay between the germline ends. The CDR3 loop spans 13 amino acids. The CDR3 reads CAWSAQGNTEAFF. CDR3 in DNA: TGTGCCTGGAGTGCCCAGGGGAACACTGAAGCTTTCTTT.

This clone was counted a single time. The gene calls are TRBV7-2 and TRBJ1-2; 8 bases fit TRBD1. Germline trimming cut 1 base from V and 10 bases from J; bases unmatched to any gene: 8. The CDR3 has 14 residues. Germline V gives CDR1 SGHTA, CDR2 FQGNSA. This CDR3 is CASSLVFSGGDYTF. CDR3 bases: TGTGCCAGCAGCTTAGTGTTCTCAGGGGGCGACTACACCTTC.

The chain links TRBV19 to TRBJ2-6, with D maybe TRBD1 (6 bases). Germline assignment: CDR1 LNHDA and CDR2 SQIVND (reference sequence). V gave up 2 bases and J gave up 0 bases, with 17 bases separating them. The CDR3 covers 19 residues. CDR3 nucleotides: TGTGCCAGTAGTATACAGGCTCAGGGGTTCGTCTCTGGGGCCAACGTCCTGACTTTC. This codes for CASSIQAQGFVSGANVLTF.

The CDR3: CSVRQLSDQETQYF. CDR3 DNA sequence: TGCAGCGTTCGACAGTTATCCGACCAAGAGACCCAGTACTTC. The chain uses TRBV29-1 and TRBJ2-5; tentatively, D is TRBD1 (5 bases). In germline, CDR1 is SQVTM, CDR2 ANQGSEA. Trimming pared 5 bases from V and 0 bases from J, leaving 13 bases between. The CDR3 covers 14 residues.

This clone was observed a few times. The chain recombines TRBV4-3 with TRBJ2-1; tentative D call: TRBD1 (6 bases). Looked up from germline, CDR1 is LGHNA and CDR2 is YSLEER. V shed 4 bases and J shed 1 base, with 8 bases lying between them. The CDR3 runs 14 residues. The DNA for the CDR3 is TGCGCCAGCAGCCCAACAGGGTCCTACAATGAGCAGTTCTTC. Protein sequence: CASSPTGSYNEQFF.

The CDR3 region has the DNA TGTGCCAGCAGCCTTTACGACCTGACAGGGGGAAGAAACACCATATATTTT. Residues: CASSLYDLTGGRNTIYF. The genes are TRBV7-8 and TRBJ1-3; 9 positions match TRBD1. CDR3 size: 17 residues. Germline lookup yields CDR1 SGHVS and CDR2 FQNEAQ. The trim removed 5 bases at V and 5 bases at J, leaving 13 bases unmatched.

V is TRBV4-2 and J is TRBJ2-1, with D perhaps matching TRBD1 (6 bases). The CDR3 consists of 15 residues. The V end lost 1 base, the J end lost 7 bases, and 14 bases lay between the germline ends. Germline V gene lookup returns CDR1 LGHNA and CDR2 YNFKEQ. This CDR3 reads CASSQASRTENEQFF. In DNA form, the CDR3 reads TGTGCCAGCAGCCAAGCTTCGCGGACAGAAAATGAGCAGTTCTTC.